This T cell receptor beta chain was captured in a study of shared clonotypes between healthy human individuals. It was CD45RO-negative cells, positively selected for CCR7, that made up naive CD8 cells, with terminally differentiated effector memory CD45RA+ cells excluded. Turning to this clone: Other DNA sequences from this sample encode an identical CDR3 as well.

V was shortened by 3 bases and J by 8 bases, with 7 bases between the two germline ends. The CDR3 totals 11 residues. The germline CDR1 and CDR2 sequences are MDHEN and SYDVKM. In the authors' workflow: Because ImmunoSEQ provided only junction sequences with no quality scores, the filtering differed. Produced via immunoSEQ multiplex PCR; TCRdb's table is partial and in-frame only. V and J calls and clone size follow that table, whereas D and trimming were derived from the DNA. The data contain millions of clones, approximately 95% of them singletons. This sequence was found in a man younger than 35 in good health. V gene TRBV28 combines with J gene TRBJ1-1; D is perhaps TRBD1 (6 bases). Sequencing was done on a sample of naive CD8+ T cells sorted from blood. DNA of the CDR3: TGTGCCAGCAGTTTGGGGGCCGAAGCTTTCTTT. Translated: CASSLGAEAFF.